These T cell receptor beta chains were read from a single sample in a study of radiotherapy plus CTLA-4 blockade in lung cancer. The repertoire was sequenced with immunoSEQ multiplex PCR; TCRdb's copy has only in-frame clones and lacks some. The sample lists 45,000 to 60,000 clones; about four fifths were seen once. Sample: peripheral blood, taken from a patient treated with radiotherapy plus ipilimumab. These receptors were obtained from a human donor with non-small cell lung cancer who had a complete response to radiotherapy plus ipilimumab. CDR3s include the opening cysteine and the closing phenylalanine or tryptophan. D genes are given only for firm matches. Size is omitted from some rows. Given values are once, few, many or a class for expanded clones.

abundance | j_gene | v_gene | d_gene | len | CDR3aa | CDR3nt
NA | TRBJ2-7 | TRBV29-1 | NA | 11 | CSVTNSGEQYF | TGCAGCGTAACCAACTCGGGAGAGCAGTACTTC
NA | TRBJ1-2 | TRBV19 | TRBD1 | 14 | CASSKTGGRYGYTF | TGTGCCAGTAGTAAGACAGGGGGCCGGTATGGCTACACCTTC
NA | TRBJ2-1 | TRBV7-9 | NA | 15 | CASSSPGFPYNEQFF | TGTGCCAGCAGTTCCCCAGGGTTCCCCTACAATGAGCAGTTCTTC
NA | TRBJ1-2 | TRBV7-8 | NA | 15 | CASSLVPGGSYGYTF | TGTGCCAGCAGCTTAGTCCCGGGGGGTTCCTATGGCTACACCTTC
NA | TRBJ2-7 | TRBV5-1 | NA | 14 | CASSLRASDFEQYF | TGCGCCAGCAGCTTGAGGGCTAGCGATTTCGAGCAGTACTTC
NA | TRBJ2-5 | TRBV6-5 | TRBD1 | 14 | CASSQDRDWETQYF | TGTGCCAGCAGTCAAGACAGGGATTGGGAGACCCAGTACTTC
NA | TRBJ2-1 | TRBV11-3 | TRBD1 | 13 | CASRPRQGGEQFF | TGTGCCAGCAGACCCCGACAGGGCGGGGAGCAGTTCTTC
NA | TRBJ2-1 | TRBV4-3 | TRBD2 | 16 | CASTPRVGLAGSEQFF | TGCGCCAGCACCCCCCGAGTTGGACTAGCGGGGAGCGAGCAGTTCTTC
NA | TRBJ1-4 | TRBV9 | NA | 15 | CASSVEDRRGEKLFF | TGTGCCAGCAGCGTAGAAGATCGGAGGGGAGAAAAACTGTTTTTT
NA | TRBJ1-1 | TRBV5-6 | TRBD1 | 14 | CASSFTSRTGGAFF | TGTGCCAGCAGCTTTACTAGTAGGACAGGTGGAGCTTTCTTT
NA | TRBJ1-2 | TRBV6-5 | TRBD1 | 14 | CASSATGRNYGYTF | TGTGCCAGCAGTGCGACAGGGAGAAACTATGGCTACACCTTC
NA | TRBJ2-1 | TRBV7-9 | TRBD2 | 15 | CASSLGGTTYNEQFF | TGTGCCAGCAGCTTAGGTGGGACTACCTACAATGAGCAGTTCTTC
NA | TRBJ1-4 | TRBV9 | NA | 17 | CASSLGQLYTANEKLFF | TGTGCCAGCAGCCTAGGACAGTTATATACGGCTAATGAAAAACTGTTTTTT
few | TRBJ1-1 | TRBV19 | NA | 15 | CASSRAPQGTTEAFF | TGTGCCAGTAGTAGGGCCCCTCAGGGCACCACTGAAGCTTTCTTT
NA | TRBJ1-1 | TRBV4-1 | NA | 15 | CASSQGTIGRSEAFF | TGCGCCAGCAGCCAAGGGACCATAGGGAGATCTGAAGCTTTCTTT
NA | TRBJ1-2 | TRBV30 | TRBD1 | 15 | CAWSVHRTGNYGYTF | TGTGCCTGGAGTGTACACAGGACAGGGAACTATGGCTACACCTTC
NA | TRBJ2-7 | TRBV30 | TRBD2 | 22 | CAWMQGGGIYQASGGAAGEQYF | TGTGCCTGGATGCAGGGGGGCGGGATTTATCAGGCTAGCGGGGGGGCCGCCGGCGAGCAGTACTTC
few | TRBJ1-5 | TRBV16 | NA | 13 | CASSPRGSQPQHF | TGTGCCAGCAGCCCCAGGGGTTCTCAGCCCCAGCATTTT
NA | TRBJ1-1 | TRBV19 | TRBD1 | 17 | CASSTRTGGSLNTEAFF | TGTGCCAGTAGTACTCGGACAGGGGGGTCCTTGAACACTGAAGCTTTCTTT
few | TRBJ1-6 | TRBV19 | NA | 18 | CASSSSRRQGKGYSPLHF | TGTGCCAGTAGTTCCTCCCGCAGGCAGGGAAAAGGGTATTCACCCCTCCACTTT
NA | TRBJ1-2 | TRBV30 | NA | 12 | CAWSVTRGGYTF | TGTGCCTGGAGTGTTACACGAGGGGGCTACACCTTC
NA | TRBJ2-3 | TRBV7-2 | NA | 16 | CASSPQGVGSTDTQYF | TGTGCCAGCAGCCCACAGGGTGTCGGGAGCACAGATACGCAGTATTTT
NA | TRBJ1-2 | TRBV29-1 | NA | 11 | CSVIDSYGYTF | TGCAGCGTGATTGACAGCTATGGCTACACCTTC
once | TRBJ2-5 | TRBV30 | NA | 13 | CAWSASFQETQYF | TGTGCCTGGAGCGCCAGTTTCCAAGAGACCCAGTACTTC
NA | TRBJ1-2 | TRBV6-5 | NA | 15 | CASSYLGGSNYGYTF | TGTGCCAGCAGTTACCTTGGAGGGTCTAACTATGGCTACACCTTC
NA | TRBJ1-2 | TRBV5-4 | NA | 13 | CASSLDRNYGYTF | TGTGCCAGCAGCTTGGACAGAAACTATGGCTACACCTTC
NA | TRBJ1-1 | TRBV29-1 | NA | 12 | CSVEFLYTEAFF | TGCAGCGTTGAGTTCCTATACACTGAAGCTTTCTTT
NA | TRBJ2-3 | TRBV9 | NA | 14 | CASSVGATTDTQYF | TGTGCCAGCAGCGTAGGGGCTACAACAGATACGCAGTATTTT
NA | TRBJ1-6 | TRBV10-1 | NA | 13 | CASAARESSPLHF | TGCGCCAGCGCGGCCCGGGAATCCTCACCCCTCCACTTT
NA | TRBJ1-1 | TRBV6-1 | TRBD1 | 15 | CASSPGQGARAEAFF | TGTGCCAGCAGTCCCGGACAGGGGGCGCGGGCTGAAGCTTTCTTT
NA | TRBJ2-3 | TRBV5-1 | TRBD2 | 16 | CASSGGGRTSTDTQYF | TGCGCCAGCAGCGGGGGGGGGAGGACTAGCACAGATACGCAGTATTTT
NA | TRBJ2-5 | TRBV7-2 | NA | 15 | CASSLVGAQWETQYF | TGTGCCAGCAGCTTAGTGGGGGCGCAGTGGGAGACCCAGTACTTC
once | TRBJ2-2 | TRBV5-4 | TRBD2 | 16 | CASSQNLAASTGELFF | TGTGCCAGCAGCCAGAACCTAGCGGCTTCGACCGGGGAGCTGTTTTTT
few | TRBJ1-5 | TRBV7-9 | NA | 16 | CASSPLGGAVNQPQHF | TGTGCCAGCAGCCCATTAGGGGGGGCGGTTAATCAGCCCCAGCATTTT
NA | TRBJ1-1 | TRBV28 | NA | 14 | CASTPGGGGTEAFF | TGTGCCAGCACCCCTGGGGGGGGCGGGACTGAAGCTTTCTTT
few | TRBJ2-3 | TRBV2 | TRBD2 | 15 | CASTDRGGAGDTQYF | TGTGCCAGCACCGACCGCGGGGGGGCGGGAGATACGCAGTATTTT
NA | TRBJ1-1 | TRBV7-9 | NA | 12 | CASSSQGTEAFF | TGTGCCAGCAGCTCCCAGGGAACTGAAGCTTTCTTT
once | TRBJ1-2 | TRBV27 | NA | 14 | CASPSVDTNYGYTF | TGTGCCAGCCCCTCGGTAGATACTAACTATGGCTACACCTTC
NA | TRBJ1-4 | TRBV19 | TRBD1 | 17 | CASRRRDRVPTNEKLFF | TGTGCCAGTAGAAGAAGAGACAGGGTACCAACTAATGAAAAACTGTTTTTT
NA | TRBJ2-1 | TRBV9 | NA | 17 | CASSAGLGRSSYNEQFF | TGTGCCAGCAGCGCCGGACTTGGGAGGTCATCCTACAATGAGCAGTTCTTC
NA | TRBJ1-5 | TRBV19 | TRBD1 | 17 | CASSPATGGWSNQPQHF | TGTGCCAGTTCACCCGCTACAGGGGGCTGGAGCAATCAGCCCCAGCATTTT
few | TRBJ1-2 | TRBV27 | NA | 13 | CASSLHRAYGYTF | TGTGCCAGCAGTTTACACAGGGCCTATGGCTACACCTTC
NA | TRBJ2-5 | TRBV7-8 | TRBD1 | 15 | CASSRRDRGDETQYF | TGTGCCAGCAGCCGCCGGGACAGGGGGGACGAGACCCAGTACTTC